This T cell receptor beta chain was sequenced for a study of patients and donors after allogeneic stem cell transplantation. TCRdb re-called the RT-PCR reads through MiXCR, storing one row per CDR3 protein. The sample gives approximately 200,000 distinct CDR3 sequences, around 40% of which show up once; roughly 11% is in the top ten. This clonotype was seen a few times. V gave up 2 bases and J gave up 4 bases, with 18 bases separating them. The CDR3 consists of 17 residues. The germline gives CDR1 SGHTA, CDR2 FQGNSA. The TCR originated in a human donor who was either an allogeneic HSCT recipient or a stem cell or donor lymphocyte infusion donor (not recorded which). It is not recorded whose cells these are; they may come from a transplant donor. The chain combines TRBV7-2 with TRBJ1-3; the D gene is possibly TRBD1 (5 bases). Sequences were obtained from blood, either unsorted or a sorted T cell fraction (not recorded which). CDR3 region: CASSLTASGGSGNTIYF. In nucleotides, the CDR3 is TGTGCCAGCAGCTTAACCGCCAGCGGGGGGTCAGGAAACACCATATATTTT.